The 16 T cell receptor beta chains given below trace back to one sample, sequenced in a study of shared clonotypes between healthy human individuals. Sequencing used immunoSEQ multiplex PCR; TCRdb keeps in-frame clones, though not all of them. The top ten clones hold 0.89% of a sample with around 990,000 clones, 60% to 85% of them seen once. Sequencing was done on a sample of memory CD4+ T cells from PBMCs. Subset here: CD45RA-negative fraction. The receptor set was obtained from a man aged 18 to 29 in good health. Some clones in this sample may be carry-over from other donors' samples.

The CDR3 bases are TGTGCCAGCAGACAGGGCTTTATGAACACTGAAGCTTTCTTT. Translation: CASRQGFMNTEAFF. This chain uses TRBV6-1 with TRBJ1-1, with D perhaps TRBD1 (6 bases). The CDR3 length is 14 residues. Germline V CDR1 and CDR2: MNHNS, SASEGT. Trimming shortened V by 6 bases and J by 0 bases, and 11 bases separated the two germline ends.

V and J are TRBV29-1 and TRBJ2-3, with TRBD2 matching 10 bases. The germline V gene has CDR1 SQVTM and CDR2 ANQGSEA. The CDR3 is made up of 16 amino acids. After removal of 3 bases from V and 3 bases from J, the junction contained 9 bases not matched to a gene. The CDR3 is CSVDPRVSGRTDTQYF. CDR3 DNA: TGCAGCGTTGATCCCAGGGTTAGCGGGAGGACAGATACGCAGTATTTT.

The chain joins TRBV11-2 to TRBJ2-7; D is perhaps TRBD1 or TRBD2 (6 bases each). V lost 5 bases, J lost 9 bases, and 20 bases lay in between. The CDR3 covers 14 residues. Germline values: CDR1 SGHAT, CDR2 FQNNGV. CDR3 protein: CASSRGESLGPQYF. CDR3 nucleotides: TGTGCCAGCAGCAGGGGGGAATCGTTGGGCCCGCAGTACTTC.

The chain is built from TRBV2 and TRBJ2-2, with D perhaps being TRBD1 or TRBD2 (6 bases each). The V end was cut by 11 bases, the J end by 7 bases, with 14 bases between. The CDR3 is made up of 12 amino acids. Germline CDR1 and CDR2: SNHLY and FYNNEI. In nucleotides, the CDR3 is TGTGCCGGCGGGACAACGGGCGGGGAGCTGTTTTTT. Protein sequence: CAGGTTGGELFF. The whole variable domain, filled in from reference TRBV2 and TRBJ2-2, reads EPEVTQTPSHQVTQMGQEVILRCVPISNHLYFYWYRQILGQKVEFLVSFYNNEISEKSEIFDDQFSVERPDGSNFTLKIRSTKLEDSAMYFCAGGTTGGELFFGEGSRLTVL.

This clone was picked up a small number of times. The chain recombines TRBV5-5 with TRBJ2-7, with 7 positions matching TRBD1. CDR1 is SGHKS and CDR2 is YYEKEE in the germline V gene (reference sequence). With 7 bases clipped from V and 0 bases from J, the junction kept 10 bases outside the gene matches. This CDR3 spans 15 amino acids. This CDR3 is CASGNRGLSSYEQYF. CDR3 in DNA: TGTGCCAGCGGGAACAGGGGCCTGAGCTCCTACGAGCAGTACTTC.

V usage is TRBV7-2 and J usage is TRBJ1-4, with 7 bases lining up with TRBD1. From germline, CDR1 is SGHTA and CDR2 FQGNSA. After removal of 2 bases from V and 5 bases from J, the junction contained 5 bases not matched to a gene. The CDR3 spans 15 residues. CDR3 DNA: TGTGCCAGCAGCTTACAACAGGGGTACAATGAAAAACTGTTTTTT. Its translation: CASSLQQGYNEKLFF.

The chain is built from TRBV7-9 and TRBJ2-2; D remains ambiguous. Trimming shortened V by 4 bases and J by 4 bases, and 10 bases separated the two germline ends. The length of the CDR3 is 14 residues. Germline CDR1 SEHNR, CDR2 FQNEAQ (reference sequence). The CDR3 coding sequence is TGTGCCAGCAGCTCGAGTTACCGCACCGGGGAGCTGTTTTTT. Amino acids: CASSSSYRTGELFF.

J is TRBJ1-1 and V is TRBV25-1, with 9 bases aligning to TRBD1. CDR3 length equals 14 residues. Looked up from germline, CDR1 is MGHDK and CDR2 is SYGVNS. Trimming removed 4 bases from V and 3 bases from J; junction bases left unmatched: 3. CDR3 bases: TGTGCCAGCAGTGGAGACAGGGGGGACACTGAAGCTTTCTTT. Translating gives CASSGDRGDTEAFF.

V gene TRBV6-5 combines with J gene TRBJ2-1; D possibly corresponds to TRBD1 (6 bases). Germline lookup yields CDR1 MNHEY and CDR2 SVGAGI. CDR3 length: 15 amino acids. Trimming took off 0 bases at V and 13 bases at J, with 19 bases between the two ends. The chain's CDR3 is CASSYSIGDRQSQFF. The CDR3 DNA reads TGTGCCAGCAGTTACTCGATAGGCGACAGGCAGAGTCAGTTCTTC.

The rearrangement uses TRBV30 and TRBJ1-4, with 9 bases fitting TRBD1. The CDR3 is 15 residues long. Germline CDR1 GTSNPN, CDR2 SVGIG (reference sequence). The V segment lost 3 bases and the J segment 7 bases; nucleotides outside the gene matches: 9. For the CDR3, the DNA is TGTGCCTGGAGGGGAGGGACAGGGATTGGTGAAAAACTGTTTTTT. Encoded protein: CAWRGGTGIGEKLFF. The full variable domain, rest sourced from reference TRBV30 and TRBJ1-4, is SQTIHQWPATLVQPVGSPLSLECTVEGTSNPNLYWYRQAAGRGLQLLFYSVGIGQISSEVPQNLSASRPQDRQFILSSKKLLLSDSGFYLCAWRGGTGIGEKLFFGSGTQLSVL.

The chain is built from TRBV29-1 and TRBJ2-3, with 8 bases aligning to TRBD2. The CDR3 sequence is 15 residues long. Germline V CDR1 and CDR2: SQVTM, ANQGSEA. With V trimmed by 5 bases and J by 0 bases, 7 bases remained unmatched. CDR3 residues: CSVLRERGSTDTQYF. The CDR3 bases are TGCAGCGTTCTCCGGGAGCGGGGGAGCACAGATACGCAGTATTTT.

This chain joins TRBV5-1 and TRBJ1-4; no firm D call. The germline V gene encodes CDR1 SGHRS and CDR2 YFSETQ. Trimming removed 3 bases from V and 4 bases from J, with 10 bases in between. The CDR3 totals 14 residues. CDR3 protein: CASSSDGLNEKLFF. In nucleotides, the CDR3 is TGCGCCAGCAGCTCCGACGGACTTAATGAAAAACTGTTTTTT.

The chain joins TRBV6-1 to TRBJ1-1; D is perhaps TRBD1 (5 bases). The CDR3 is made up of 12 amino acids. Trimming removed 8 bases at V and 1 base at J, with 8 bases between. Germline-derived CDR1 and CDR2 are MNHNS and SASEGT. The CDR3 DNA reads TGTGCCAGCCAAACAGGGAACACTGAAGCTTTCTTT. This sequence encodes CASQTGNTEAFF.

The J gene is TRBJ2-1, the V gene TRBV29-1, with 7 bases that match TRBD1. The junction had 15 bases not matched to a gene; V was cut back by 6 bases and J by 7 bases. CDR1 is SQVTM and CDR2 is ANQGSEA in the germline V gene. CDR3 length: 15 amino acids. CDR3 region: CSVTEQGLDSNEQFF. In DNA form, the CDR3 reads TGCAGCGTGACAGAACAGGGGTTGGACAGTAATGAGCAGTTCTTC.

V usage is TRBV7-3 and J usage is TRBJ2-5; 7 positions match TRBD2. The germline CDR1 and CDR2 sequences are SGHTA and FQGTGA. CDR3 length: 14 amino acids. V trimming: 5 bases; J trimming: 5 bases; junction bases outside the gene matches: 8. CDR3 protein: CASSPSGAGETQYF. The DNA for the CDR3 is TGTGCCAGCAGCCCGAGCGGAGCGGGGGAGACCCAGTACTTC. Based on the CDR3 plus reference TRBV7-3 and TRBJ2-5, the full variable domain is GAGVSQTPSNKVTEKGKYVELRCDPISGHTALYWYRQSLGQGPEFLIYFQGTGAADDSGLPNDRFFAVRPEGSVSTLKIQRTERGDSAVYLCASSPSGAGETQYFGPGTRLLVL.

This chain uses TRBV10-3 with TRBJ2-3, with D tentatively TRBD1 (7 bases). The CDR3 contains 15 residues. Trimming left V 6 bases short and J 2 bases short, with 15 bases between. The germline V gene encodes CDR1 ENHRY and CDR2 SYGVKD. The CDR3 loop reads CAIRSAGQFTDTQYF. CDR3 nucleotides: TGTGCCATCAGGAGCGCGGGACAGTTCACAGATACGCAGTATTTT.